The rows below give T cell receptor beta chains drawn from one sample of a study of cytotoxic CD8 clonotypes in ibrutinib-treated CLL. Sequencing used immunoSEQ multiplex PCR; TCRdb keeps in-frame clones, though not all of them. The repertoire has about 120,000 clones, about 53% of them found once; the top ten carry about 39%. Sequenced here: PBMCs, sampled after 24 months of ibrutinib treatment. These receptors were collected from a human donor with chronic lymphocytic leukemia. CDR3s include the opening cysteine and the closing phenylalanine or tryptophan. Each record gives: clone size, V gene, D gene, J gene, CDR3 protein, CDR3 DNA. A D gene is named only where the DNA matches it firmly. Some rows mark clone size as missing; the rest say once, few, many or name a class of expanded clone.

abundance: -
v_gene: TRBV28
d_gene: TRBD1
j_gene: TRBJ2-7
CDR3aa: CASSLSPSGQAYEQYF
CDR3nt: TGTGCCAGCAGTTTATCCCCGAGTGGACAGGCGTACGAGCAGTACTTC

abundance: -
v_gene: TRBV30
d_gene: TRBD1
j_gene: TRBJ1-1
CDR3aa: CAWSKGARAFF
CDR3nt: TGTGCCTGGAGTAAGGGGGCGCGAGCTTTCTTT

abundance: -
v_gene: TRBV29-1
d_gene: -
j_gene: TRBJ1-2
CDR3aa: CSVLSTHGYTF
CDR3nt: TGCAGCGTCCTGTCGACGCATGGCTACACCTTC

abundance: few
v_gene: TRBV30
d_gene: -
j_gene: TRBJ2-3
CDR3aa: CAWSVSSSDTQYF
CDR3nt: TGTGCCTGGAGTGTATCTTCCTCAGATACGCAGTATTTT

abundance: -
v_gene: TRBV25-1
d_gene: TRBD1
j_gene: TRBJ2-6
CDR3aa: CASSDSGGPGANVLTF
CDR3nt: TGTGCCAGCAGTGACTCAGGGGGCCCTGGGGCCAACGTCCTGACTTTC

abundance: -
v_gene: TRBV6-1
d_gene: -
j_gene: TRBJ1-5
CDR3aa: CASSEMVDTNQPQHF
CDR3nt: TGTGCCAGCAGTGAAATGGTGGACACCAATCAGCCCCAGCATTTT

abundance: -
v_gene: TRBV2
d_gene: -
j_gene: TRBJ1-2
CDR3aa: CASSEGAKSDGYTF
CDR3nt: TGTGCCAGCAGTGAAGGAGCTAAAAGTGATGGCTACACCTTC

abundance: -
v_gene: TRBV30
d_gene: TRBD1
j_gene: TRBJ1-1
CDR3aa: CAWGTLGQGASEAFF
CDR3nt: TGTGCCTGGGGGACCCTAGGACAGGGGGCGAGTGAAGCTTTCTTT

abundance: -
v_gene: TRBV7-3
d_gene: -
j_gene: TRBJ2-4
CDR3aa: CASSLSSGIGNIQYF
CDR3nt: TGTGCCAGCAGCTTATCATCTGGGATCGGAAACATTCAGTACTTC

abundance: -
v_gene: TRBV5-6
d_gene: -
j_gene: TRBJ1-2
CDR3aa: CASSLARGEGGYTF
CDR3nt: TGTGCCAGCAGCTTGGCCAGGGGAGAAGGGGGCTACACCTTC

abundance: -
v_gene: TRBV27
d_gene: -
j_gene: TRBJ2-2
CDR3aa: CATRGRGRNTGELFF
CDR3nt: TGTGCCACGAGGGGGCGGGGGAGGAACACCGGGGAGCTGTTTTTT

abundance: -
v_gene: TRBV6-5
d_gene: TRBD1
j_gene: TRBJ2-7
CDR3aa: CASSYSGQRPYYEQYF
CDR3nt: TGTGCCAGCAGTTACTCGGGACAGAGACCGTACTACGAGCAGTACTTC

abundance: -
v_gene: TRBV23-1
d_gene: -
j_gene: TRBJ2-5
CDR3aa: CASSLNPKQGRQETQYF
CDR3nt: TGCGCCAGCAGTCTAAACCCTAAACAGGGTAGACAAGAGACCCAGTACTTC

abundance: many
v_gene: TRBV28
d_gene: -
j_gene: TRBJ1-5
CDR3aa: CASSLGGIQGNQPQHF
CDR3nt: TGTGCCAGCAGTTTAGGTGGGATTCAGGGCAATCAGCCCCAGCATTTT

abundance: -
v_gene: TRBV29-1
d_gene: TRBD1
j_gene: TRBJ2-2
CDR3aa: CSVATGVLTGELFF
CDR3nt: TGCAGCGTTGCAACAGGGGTCCTCACCGGGGAGCTGTTTTTT

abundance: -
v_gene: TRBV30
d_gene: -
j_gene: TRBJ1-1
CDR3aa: CAWSGGVMTEAFF
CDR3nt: TGTGCCTGGAGTGGAGGGGTCATGACTGAAGCTTTCTTT

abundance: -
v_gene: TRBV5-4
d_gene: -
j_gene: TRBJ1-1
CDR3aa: CASSPRDTEAFF
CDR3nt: TGTGCCAGCAGCCCCAGGGACACTGAAGCTTTCTTT

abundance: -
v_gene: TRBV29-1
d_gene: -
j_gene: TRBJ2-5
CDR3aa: CSVGGLQETQYF
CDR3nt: TGCAGCGTGGGGGGGCTCCAAGAGACCCAGTACTTC

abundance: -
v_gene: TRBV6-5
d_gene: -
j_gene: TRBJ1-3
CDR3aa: CASRGSHSGNTIYF
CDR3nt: TGTGCCAGCAGGGGCAGCCACTCTGGAAACACCATATATTTT

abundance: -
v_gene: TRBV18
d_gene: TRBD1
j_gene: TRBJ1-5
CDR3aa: CASSLGTGNQPQHF
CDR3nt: TGTGCCAGCTCACTCGGGACAGGGAATCAGCCCCAGCATTTT

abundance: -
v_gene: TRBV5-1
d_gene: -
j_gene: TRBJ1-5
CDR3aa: CASSLEEGQPQHF
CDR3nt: TGCGCCAGCAGCTTGGAAGAAGGTCAGCCCCAGCATTTT

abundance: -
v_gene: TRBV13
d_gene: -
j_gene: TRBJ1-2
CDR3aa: CASSFQHRAGYTF
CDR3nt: TGTGCCAGCAGCTTTCAGCACAGGGCCGGCTACACCTTC

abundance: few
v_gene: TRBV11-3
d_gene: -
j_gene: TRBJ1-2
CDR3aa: CASSGSRKGHLYGYTF
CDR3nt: TGTGCCAGCAGCGGTTCTAGAAAGGGACACCTTTATGGCTACACCTTC

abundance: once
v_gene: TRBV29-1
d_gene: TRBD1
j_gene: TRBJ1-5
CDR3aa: CSGQQGDSNQPQHF
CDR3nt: TGCAGCGGCCAACAGGGGGATAGCAATCAGCCCCAGCATTTT

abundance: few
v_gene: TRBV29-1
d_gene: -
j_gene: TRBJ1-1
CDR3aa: CSVYTTGTNTEAFF
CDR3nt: TGCAGCGTTTATACAACAGGAACGAACACTGAAGCTTTCTTT

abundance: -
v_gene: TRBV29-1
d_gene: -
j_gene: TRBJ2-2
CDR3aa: CSALARRNTGELFF
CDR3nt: TGCAGCGCCCTAGCCCGGCGGAACACCGGGGAGCTGTTTTTT

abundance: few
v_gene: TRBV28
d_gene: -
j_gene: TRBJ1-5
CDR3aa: CASSSSGQPQHF
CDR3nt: TGTGCCAGCAGTTCGAGTGGTCAGCCCCAGCATTTT

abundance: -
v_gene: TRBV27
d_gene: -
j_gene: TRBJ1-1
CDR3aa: CASSPRTVLNTEAFF
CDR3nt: TGTGCCAGCAGTCCGCGGACGGTGCTAAACACTGAAGCTTTCTTT

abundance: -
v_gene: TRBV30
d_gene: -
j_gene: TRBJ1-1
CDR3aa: CAWSPGGEAFF
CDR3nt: TGTGCCTGGAGTCCCGGTGGGGAAGCTTTCTTT